A selection of T cell receptor beta chains follows, all from one sample in a study of blood T cell repertoires in COVID-19. Clones were read by immunoSEQ multiplex PCR, and TCRdb kept only the in-frame ones, dropping some. The top ten clones hold 3% to 3.5% of a sample with about 130,000 clones, roughly 83% of them seen once. The sample taken for sequencing was peripheral blood. The receptors here all came from an elderly woman with acute or convalescent COVID-19. The CDR3 runs from the conserved cysteine through the conserved F or W. The D gene is left open where the match is weak. The size of a clone is reported for some rows only, either as once, few or many, or as a class for expanded clones.

DNA: TGTGCCAGCTCACCCGACAGGGAGAGTGGCTACACCTTC; CDR3: CASSPDRESGYTF; V: TRBV18; D: TRBD1; size: -; J: TRBJ1-2
DNA: TGTGCCTGGATGCGGGGGAACACTGAAGCTTTCTTT; CDR3: CAWMRGNTEAFF; V: TRBV30; D: -; size: few; J: TRBJ1-1
DNA: TGTGCCAGCAGTTCCGACAGGGGTAGGGGGCTGGCCACCGGGGAGCTGTTTTTT; CDR3: CASSSDRGRGLATGELFF; V: TRBV6-2/TRBV6-3; D: TRBD1; size: -; J: TRBJ2-2
DNA: TGTGCCAGCAGCGATCGACAGGGTAGGAATGAGCAGTTCTTC; CDR3: CASSDRQGRNEQFF; V: TRBV9; D: TRBD1; size: -; J: TRBJ2-1
DNA: TGTGCCACCCAAGACTACGACCTGGGCAATGAAAAACTGTTTTTT; CDR3: CATQDYDLGNEKLFF; V: TRBV19; D: -; size: -; J: TRBJ1-4
DNA: TGTGCCAGCAGCCACTCCGGGACAGGGGGCGTTGAAGCTTTCTTT; CDR3: CASSHSGTGGVEAFF; V: TRBV3-1/TRBV3-2; D: TRBD1; size: -; J: TRBJ1-1
DNA: TGTGCCAGTAGTTTACTCAGGGGGCAGAACACTGAAGCTTTCTTT; CDR3: CASSLLRGQNTEAFF; V: TRBV19; D: TRBD1; size: -; J: TRBJ1-1
DNA: TGTGCCAGCAGCTTAGAGGGCAGGAGGACGGGTGGGGCCAACGTCCTGACTTTC; CDR3: CASSLEGRRTGGANVLTF; V: TRBV7-9; D: -; size: once; J: TRBJ2-6
DNA: TGTGCCACCAGTGATTTCCGGTTCACAGGGGGCTGCTATGGCTACACCTTC; CDR3: CATSDFRFTGGCYGYTF; V: TRBV24-1; D: TRBD1; size: -; J: TRBJ1-2
DNA: TGTGCCAGCTCACTATCCAGGGTTGGAAGTTATGGCTACACCTTC; CDR3: CASSLSRVGSYGYTF; V: TRBV18; D: -; size: -; J: TRBJ1-2
DNA: TGTGCCAGCAGCTTCCGGGACAAGAGGGTCTATGGCTACACCTTC; CDR3: CASSFRDKRVYGYTF; V: TRBV5-6; D: -; size: few; J: TRBJ1-2
DNA: TGTGCCAGCAGTTACTTTCCTCAGGGGTCGAACACCGGGGAGCTGTTTTTT; CDR3: CASSYFPQGSNTGELFF; V: TRBV6-2/TRBV6-3; D: -; size: -; J: TRBJ2-2
DNA: TGTGCCAGCAGTAGGGGGGACAGCTCCTACGAGCAGTACTTC; CDR3: CASSRGDSSYEQYF; V: TRBV6-5; D: -; size: few; J: TRBJ2-7
DNA: TGCGCCAGCTCCCGATCGACAACTGGAGGCGGGGAGCTGTTTTTT; CDR3: CASSRSTTGGGELFF; V: TRBV10-1; D: -; size: few; J: TRBJ2-2
DNA: TGTGCCAGTAGTATTGTCCTCACAGATACGCAGTATTTT; CDR3: CASSIVLTDTQYF; V: TRBV19; D: -; size: -; J: TRBJ2-3
DNA: TGTGCCAGCAGGGAGGACAGGGGGCGTGGGGCCAACGTCCTGACTTTC; CDR3: CASREDRGRGANVLTF; V: TRBV2; D: TRBD1; size: -; J: TRBJ2-6
DNA: TGTGCCAGCAGCGTAGTGCCAGGGGAAGCCTACGAGCAGTACTTC; CDR3: CASSVVPGEAYEQYF; V: TRBV9; D: -; size: -; J: TRBJ2-7
DNA: TGTGCCAGCAGCCAAGGACAGGGGGTCAACTATGGCTACACCTTC; CDR3: CASSQGQGVNYGYTF; V: TRBV3-1/TRBV3-2; D: TRBD1; size: many; J: TRBJ1-2
DNA: TGTGCCACCTCTCCCGCGGGGATGGGCTACGAGCAGTACTTC; CDR3: CATSPAGMGYEQYF; V: TRBV2; D: -; size: -; J: TRBJ2-7
DNA: TGTGCCAGCAGTGAATCGAGGACAGGGGGATGGGAGACCCAGTACTTC; CDR3: CASSESRTGGWETQYF; V: TRBV2; D: TRBD1; size: few; J: TRBJ2-5
DNA: TGTGCCAGCAGGGGTCGACAGGGTGTAACCCAGTACTTC; CDR3: CASRGRQGVTQYF; V: TRBV25-1; D: TRBD1; size: -; J: TRBJ2-5
DNA: TGTGCCAGCAGTCCCATACAGGGCAGGAGCACTGAAGCTTTCTTT; CDR3: CASSPIQGRSTEAFF; V: TRBV6-2/TRBV6-3; D: -; size: once; J: TRBJ1-1